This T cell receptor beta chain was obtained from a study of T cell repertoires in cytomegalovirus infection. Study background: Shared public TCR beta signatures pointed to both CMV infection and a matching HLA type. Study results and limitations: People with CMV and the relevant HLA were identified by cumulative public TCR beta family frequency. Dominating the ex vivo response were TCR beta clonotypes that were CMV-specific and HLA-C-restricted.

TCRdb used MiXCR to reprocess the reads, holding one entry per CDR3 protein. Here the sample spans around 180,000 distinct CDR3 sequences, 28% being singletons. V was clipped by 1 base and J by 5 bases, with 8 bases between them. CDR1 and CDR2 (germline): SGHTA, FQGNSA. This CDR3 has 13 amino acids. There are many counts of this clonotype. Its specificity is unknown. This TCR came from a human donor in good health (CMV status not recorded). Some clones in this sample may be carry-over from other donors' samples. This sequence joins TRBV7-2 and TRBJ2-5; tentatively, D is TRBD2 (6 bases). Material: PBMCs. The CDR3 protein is CASSLGLGETQYF. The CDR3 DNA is TGTGCCAGCAGCTTAGGACTAGGGGAGACCCAGTACTTC.